Detailed here is one T cell receptor beta chain. These data are taken from a study of blood T cell repertoires in COVID-19. About the study: The United States, Italy and Spain supplied acute and convalescent COVID-19 samples. T cells, B-cell-depleted T cells, or PBMCs supplied cDNA or gDNA.

Recruited during active infection, patients (from Seattle) were subsequently followed longitudinally. Original analysis: Amplification with reference gene primers provided the estimates of nucleated cell counts. Profiled with immunoSEQ multiplex PCR; TCRdb holds only in-frame clones, not every one. D and trimming were read from the DNA, whereas the V and J calls and clone size are those reported in that table. The table shows around 160,000 clones, with 80% to 90% occurring only once. The sequenced sample was peripheral blood. The receptor was isolated from a woman in her 70s with COVID-19, enrolled during active disease.

The CDR3 spells CASSFPNEVIGTSGNTIYF. The CDR3 DNA reads as TGTGCCAGCAGCTTCCCTAATGAAGTGATCGGGACTTCTGGAAACACCATATATTTT. The chain carries TRBV7-9 and TRBJ1-3, with D tentatively TRBD1 (5 bases). CDR1 and CDR2 from the germline V gene are SEHNR and FQNEAQ (reference sequence). CDR3 length: 19 amino acids. V was clipped by 3 bases and J by 1 base, with 22 bases between them.